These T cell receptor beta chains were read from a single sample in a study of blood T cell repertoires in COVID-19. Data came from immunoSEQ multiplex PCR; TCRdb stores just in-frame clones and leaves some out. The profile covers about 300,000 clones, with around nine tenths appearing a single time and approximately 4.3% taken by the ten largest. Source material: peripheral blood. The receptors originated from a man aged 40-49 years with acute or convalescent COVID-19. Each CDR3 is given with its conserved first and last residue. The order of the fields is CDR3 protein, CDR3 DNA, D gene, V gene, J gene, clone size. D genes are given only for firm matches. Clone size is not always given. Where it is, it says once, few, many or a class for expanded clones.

CDR3: CASIFRGLGTEAFF
DNA: TGTGCCAGCATTTTCAGGGGGCTCGGCACTGAAGCTTTCTTT
D: TRBD1
V: TRBV2
J: TRBJ1-1
size: -

CDR3: CASSPALGPWGYTF
DNA: TGTGCCAGCAGCCCCGCCCTGGGGCCTTGGGGCTACACCTTC
D: -
V: TRBV5-4
J: TRBJ1-2
size: -

CDR3: CASSQDSGGYNEQFF
DNA: TGTGCCAGCAGCCAAGATAGCGGGGGATACAATGAGCAGTTCTTC
D: TRBD2
V: TRBV3-1/TRBV3-2
J: TRBJ2-1
size: -

CDR3: CASSAGTVIEQYF
DNA: TGTGCCAGCAGCGCAGGGACAGTTATCGAGCAGTACTTC
D: TRBD1
V: TRBV7-8
J: TRBJ2-7
size: -

CDR3: CASSLDRYNEQFF
DNA: TGTGCCAGCAGCCTGGACAGATACAATGAGCAGTTCTTC
D: -
V: TRBV11-2
J: TRBJ2-1
size: -

CDR3: CACPDSANTGELFF
DNA: TGTGCCTGCCCGGACAGCGCGAACACCGGGGAGCTGTTTTTT
D: -
V: TRBV30
J: TRBJ2-2
size: -

CDR3: CASSMGGSGDQPQHF
DNA: TGTGCCAGTAGTATGGGGGGGTCCGGGGATCAGCCCCAGCATTTT
D: -
V: TRBV19
J: TRBJ1-5
size: -

CDR3: CSASFRDRGFTYGYTF
DNA: TGCAGTGCTAGTTTCCGGGACAGGGGATTTACCTACGGCTACACCTTC
D: TRBD1
V: TRBV20-1
J: TRBJ1-2
size: once

CDR3: CATSDGPRDQPQHF
DNA: TGTGCCACCAGTGATGGGCCGCGGGATCAGCCCCAGCATTTT
D: -
V: TRBV24-1
J: TRBJ1-5
size: -

CDR3: CASSPATRNTIYF
DNA: TGCGCCAGCAGCCCCGCAACTCGGAACACCATATATTTT
D: -
V: TRBV5-1
J: TRBJ1-3
size: -

CDR3: CASSGAEGARELFF
DNA: TGTGCCAGCAGCGGGGCGGAGGGGGCAAGGGAGCTGTTTTTT
D: -
V: TRBV9
J: TRBJ2-2
size: -

CDR3: CASSYSFGEAQHF
DNA: TGTGCCAGCAGTTACTCCTTCGGGGAAGCCCAGCATTTT
D: -
V: TRBV6-5
J: TRBJ1-5
size: -

CDR3: CASSRQENPLYEQYF
DNA: TGTGCCAGCAGCCGACAGGAGAATCCCCTCTACGAGCAGTACTTC
D: -
V: TRBV7-6
J: TRBJ2-7
size: once

CDR3: CASSLEGRATGNTIYF
DNA: TGCGCCAGCAGCTTGGAAGGCAGGGCTACTGGAAACACCATATATTTT
D: -
V: TRBV5-1
J: TRBJ1-3
size: -

CDR3: CASSPLGQGMDEQFF
DNA: TGTGCCAGCTCACCCCTTGGACAGGGGATGGATGAGCAGTTCTTC
D: TRBD1
V: TRBV18
J: TRBJ2-1
size: -

CDR3: CASSDRVMNEQFF
DNA: TGTGCCAGCAGCGACAGGGTGATGAATGAGCAGTTCTTC
D: TRBD1
V: TRBV7-9
J: TRBJ2-1
size: -

CDR3: CASSLTGHAMGEQYF
DNA: TGCGCCAGCAGCCTTACGGGACACGCGATGGGCGAGCAGTACTTC
D: -
V: TRBV4-1
J: TRBJ2-7
size: -

CDR3: CASIGLRSTEAFF
DNA: TGTGCCAGTATCGGTCTGAGGAGCACTGAAGCTTTCTTT
D: -
V: TRBV19
J: TRBJ1-1
size: -

CDR3: CASSPRTGTDEKLFF
DNA: TGTGCCAGCTCACCTCGGACAGGGACTGATGAAAAACTGTTTTTT
D: TRBD1
V: TRBV18
J: TRBJ1-4
size: -

CDR3: CASSVAASSPLHF
DNA: TGTGCCAGCAGTGTAGCTGCGAGTTCACCCCTCCACTTT
D: -
V: TRBV6-1
J: TRBJ1-6
size: -

CDR3: CASSQPRTSYNEQFF
DNA: TGCGCCAGCAGCCAGCCACGGACAAGTTACAATGAGCAGTTCTTC
D: -
V: TRBV4-1
J: TRBJ2-1
size: -

CDR3: CASSPTGVYGYTF
DNA: TGTGCCAGCAGTCCGACAGGAGTCTATGGCTACACCTTC
D: -
V: TRBV7-2
J: TRBJ1-2
size: few

CDR3: CASRRWTDNQPQHF
DNA: TGTGCCAGCAGGCGATGGACAGACAATCAGCCCCAGCATTTT
D: -
V: TRBV28
J: TRBJ1-5
size: -

CDR3: CASSRLLQGAYGYTF
DNA: TGTGCCAGCAGCCGCTTATTACAGGGGGCGTATGGCTACACCTTC
D: TRBD1
V: TRBV3-1/TRBV3-2
J: TRBJ1-2
size: -

CDR3: CASSFEGAWGANVLTF
DNA: TGCGCCAGCAGCTTCGAGGGGGCCTGGGGGGCCAACGTCCTGACTTTC
D: TRBD1
V: TRBV5-1
J: TRBJ2-6
size: -

CDR3: CAWSRQLAENSPLHF
DNA: TGTGCCTGGAGCCGACAGTTGGCGGAGAATTCACCCCTCCACTTT
D: -
V: TRBV30
J: TRBJ1-6
size: -

CDR3: CASSQYQGFSSPLHF
DNA: TGTGCCAGCAGCCAATATCAGGGTTTTAGTTCACCCCTCCACTTT
D: -
V: TRBV3-1/TRBV3-2
J: TRBJ1-6
size: -

CDR3: CASSQGVNTEAFF
DNA: TGTGCCAGCAGCCAGGGGGTGAACACTGAAGCTTTCTTT
D: TRBD1
V: TRBV6-4
J: TRBJ1-1
size: -

CDR3: CASSLGGPRGGNTIYF
DNA: TGTGCCAGCAGCTTAGGTGGGCCCCGCGGGGGAAACACCATATATTTT
D: -
V: TRBV7-6
J: TRBJ1-3
size: -

CDR3: CASRQGQNYEQYF
DNA: TGCGCCAGCAGGCAAGGACAGAACTACGAGCAGTACTTC
D: -
V: TRBV5-1
J: TRBJ2-7
size: -

CDR3: CASSQEGPFSHQPQHF
DNA: TGTGCCAGCAGCCAAGAGGGCCCTTTTTCCCATCAGCCCCAGCATTTT
D: -
V: TRBV14
J: TRBJ1-5
size: -

CDR3: CASSFYYNTDTQYF
DNA: TGTGCCAGCAGTTTCTACTATAACACAGATACGCAGTATTTT
D: -
V: TRBV27
J: TRBJ2-3
size: -

CDR3: CASSFGELNTEAFF
DNA: TGTGCCAGCAGCTTTGGGGAGTTGAACACTGAAGCTTTCTTT
D: -
V: TRBV5-6
J: TRBJ1-1
size: -

CDR3: CASSLRTGSPYEQYF
DNA: TGTGCCAGCAGTTTGAGGACAGGGTCCCCCTACGAGCAGTACTTC
D: TRBD1
V: TRBV27
J: TRBJ2-7
size: -

CDR3: CASSLGWSGTEAFF
DNA: TGCGCCAGCAGCTTGGGGTGGTCCGGGACTGAAGCTTTCTTT
D: -
V: TRBV5-1
J: TRBJ1-1
size: -

CDR3: CASSPRSGSSEAFF
DNA: TGTGCCAGCAGCCCTCGTTCGGGTTCTTCTGAAGCTTTCTTT
D: -
V: TRBV3-1/TRBV3-2
J: TRBJ1-1
size: -

CDR3: CASSFDGLAGEGGELFF
DNA: TGTGCCAGCAGCTTCGATGGACTAGCGGGGGAAGGCGGGGAGCTGTTTTTT
D: TRBD2
V: TRBV7-2
J: TRBJ2-2
size: -

CDR3: CASSLDGGASVLEKLFF
DNA: TGTGCCAGCAGCTTAGATGGAGGGGCCTCCGTTCTTGAAAAACTGTTTTTT
D: -
V: TRBV7-8
J: TRBJ1-4
size: -

CDR3: CASSQDRGNTIYF
DNA: TGTGCCAGCAGCCAAGACAGGGGAAACACCATATATTTT
D: -
V: TRBV3-1/TRBV3-2
J: TRBJ1-3
size: once

CDR3: CASHEGDTKNIQYF
DNA: TGTGCCAGCCATGAGGGGGACACCAAAAACATTCAGTACTTC
D: -
V: TRBV11-3
J: TRBJ2-4
size: -

CDR3: CASSPSQGDTEAFF
DNA: TGTGCCAGCTCACCGTCGCAGGGCGACACTGAAGCTTTCTTT
D: -
V: TRBV18
J: TRBJ1-1
size: -

CDR3: CASGLSPGTVLREQYF
DNA: TGTGCTAGTGGCCTATCCCCCGGGACAGTGCTACGCGAGCAGTACTTC
D: TRBD1
V: TRBV12-5
J: TRBJ2-7
size: -

CDR3: CASSANWYNEQFF
DNA: TGTGCCAGTAGCGCAAACTGGTACAATGAGCAGTTCTTC
D: -
V: TRBV19
J: TRBJ2-1
size: -

CDR3: CASSEHRLNEKLFF
DNA: TGTGCCAGCAGTGAACACAGGTTAAATGAAAAACTGTTTTTT
D: -
V: TRBV6-1
J: TRBJ1-4
size: -

CDR3: CAWSFEVRRYEQYF
DNA: TGTGCCTGGAGTTTTGAGGTCCGGAGGTACGAGCAGTACTTC
D: -
V: TRBV30
J: TRBJ2-7
size: -

CDR3: CASSGQGEGGYTF
DNA: TGCGCCAGCAGTGGACAGGGGGAGGGTGGCTACACCTTC
D: TRBD1
V: TRBV5-1
J: TRBJ1-2
size: -

CDR3: CASSRHPSATSNYGYTF
DNA: TGTGCCAGCAGCCGTCATCCCTCAGCGACGTCAAACTATGGCTACACCTTC
D: -
V: TRBV14
J: TRBJ1-2
size: few

CDR3: CASSLSQGASNQPQHF
DNA: TGTGCCAGTAGTTTATCACAGGGGGCAAGCAATCAGCCCCAGCATTTT
D: TRBD1
V: TRBV19
J: TRBJ1-5
size: -

CDR3: CATSPGPPSEKLFF
DNA: TGTGCCACCAGCCCCGGCCCGCCTAGTGAAAAACTGTTTTTT
D: -
V: TRBV15
J: TRBJ1-4
size: -

CDR3: CATSELWAGVYGYTF
DNA: TGTGCCACCAGTGAGTTGTGGGCGGGGGTCTATGGCTACACCTTC
D: -
V: TRBV24-1
J: TRBJ1-2
size: -

CDR3: CAILDSFYGYTF
DNA: TGTGCCATCTTGGACAGCTTCTATGGCTACACCTTC
D: -
V: TRBV6-6
J: TRBJ1-2
size: once

CDR3: CASSPTGNYGYTF
DNA: TGTGCCAGCAGTCCGACTGGGAACTATGGCTACACCTTC
D: -
V: TRBV27
J: TRBJ1-2
size: -

CDR3: CASTFDRGGPTDTQYF
DNA: TGCGCCAGCACTTTCGACAGGGGGGGACCCACAGATACGCAGTATTTT
D: TRBD1
V: TRBV10-1
J: TRBJ2-3
size: -

CDR3: CSASPGINEQFF
DNA: TGCAGTGCTAGTCCGGGGATCAATGAGCAGTTCTTC
D: -
V: TRBV20-1
J: TRBJ2-1
size: -

CDR3: CASSLGRTGPNYGYTF
DNA: TGTGCCAGCAGCTTAGGGAGAACAGGGCCTAACTATGGCTACACCTTC
D: -
V: TRBV7-2
J: TRBJ1-2
size: -

CDR3: CASSFLPTRQTEAFF
DNA: TGTGCCAGCAGTTTCCTGCCTACCCGCCAAACTGAAGCTTTCTTT
D: -
V: TRBV27
J: TRBJ1-1
size: -